These 12 T cell receptor beta chains originate from one sample sequenced in a study of shared clonotypes between healthy human individuals. Clones were read by immunoSEQ multiplex PCR, and TCRdb kept only the in-frame ones, dropping some. This sample has around 940,000 clones; around 80% occur once, and the top ten carry about 1.5%. The sequencing input was memory CD4+ T cells sorted from blood. Subset defined: CD45RA-negative fraction. These receptors were obtained from a man between 18 and 29 years old in good health.

The chain is built from TRBV5-8 and TRBJ2-6; 9 bases agree with TRBD2. The CDR3 covers 17 residues. Germline V CDR1 and CDR2: SGHTS, YDEGEE. Trimming at V came to 0 bases and at J to 2 bases, leaving 3 bases not matched to a gene. The CDR3 reads CASSLERGAPGANVLTF. As DNA, the CDR3 is TGTGCCAGCAGCTTGGAGCGGGGGGCCCCTGGGGCCAACGTCCTGACTTTC.

This chain connects TRBV18 to TRBJ1-1; TRBD1 is a possible D gene (5 bases). This CDR3 contains 13 residues. Germline CDR1 reads KGHSH; CDR2 reads LQKENI. With 3 bases removed from V and 5 bases from J, the gap between germline ends came to 10 bases. As DNA, the CDR3 is TGTGCCAGCTCACCCCGGGACGGAACTGAAGCTTTCTTT. It encodes CASSPRDGTEAFF.

This chain connects TRBV5-1 to TRBJ1-1, with 11 nucleotides matching TRBD1. The germline CDR1 and CDR2 sequences are SGHRS and YFSETQ. The CDR3 has 15 amino acids. V was pared by 4 bases and J by 5 bases, with 7 bases of the junction left unmatched. CDR3 DNA sequence: TGCGCCAGCAGCCCACCGGGACAGGGGGGTACTGAAGCTTTCTTT. This encodes CASSPPGQGGTEAFF.

The DNA of the CDR3 is TGTGCCAGCAGTCCCCGAGGGGCAAATAGAGCTGAAGCTTTCTTT. Its protein is CASSPRGANRAEAFF. The V and J genes are TRBV28 and TRBJ1-1; D may be TRBD1 (5 bases). Germline loops: CDR1 MDHEN, CDR2 SYDVKM. The V and J ends lost 5 bases and 6 bases respectively, with 19 bases between them. The CDR3 consists of 15 residues.

The chain uses TRBV10-3 and TRBJ2-5; D may be TRBD2 (6 bases). Trimming removed 9 bases at V and 1 base at J, with 9 bases between. In germline, CDR1 is ENHRY, CDR2 SYGVKD. CDR3 length: 12 amino acids. Written as DNA, the CDR3 is TGTGCCATGGGGGGAGGCCAAGAGACCCAGTACTTC. This sequence encodes CAMGGGQETQYF.

A note on this clone: The DNA is left out, because the CDR3 cannot be placed on it with certainty; the CDR3 is given as TCRdb lists it. This chain joins TRBV4-1 and TRBJ1-4; TRBD1 is the table's D call and was not checked against the DNA. The CDR3 sequence runs 15 residues, both termini included. Germline CDR1 and CDR2: MGHRA and YSYEKL. CDR3 region: CASSPSGQGNEKLFF.

This chain joins TRBV7-9 and TRBJ2-1, with D possibly TRBD2 on 5 matching bases. V lost 1 base and J lost 6, with 10 bases in between. The CDR3 runs 14 residues. Germline CDR1 is SEHNR and CDR2 is FQNEAQ (reference sequence). CDR3 nucleotide sequence: TGTGCCAGCAGCTTAGGAGGGTTAAGCAATGAGCAGTTCTTC. It yields the protein CASSLGGLSNEQFF.

This chain connects TRBV10-3 to TRBJ2-2, with 8 bases aligning to TRBD1. Germline-derived CDR1 and CDR2 are ENHRY and SYGVKD. The junction had 6 bases not matched to a gene; V was cut back by 5 bases and J by 7 bases. This CDR3 has 14 residues. CDR3 DNA: TGTGCCATCAGTCAGACAGGGGTAATCGGGGAGCTGTTTTTT. Its translation is CAISQTGVIGELFF.

This chain joins TRBV18 and TRBJ1-6; tentatively, D is TRBD1 (6 bases). Germline-derived CDR1 and CDR2 are KGHSH and LQKENI. Trimming removed 0 bases from V and 5 bases from J, with 11 bases in between. The length of the CDR3 is 16 residues. Here the CDR3 DNA reads TGTGCCAGCTCACCACCGTATCGACAGGATAATTCACCCCTCCACTTT. It codes for CASSPPYRQDNSPLHF.

The CDR3 nucleotides are TGTGCCAGCAGAACGTCCGGGACAGTCCCCGGGGAGCTGTTTTTT. Its protein is CASRTSGTVPGELFF. This chain connects TRBV7-2 to TRBJ2-2, with TRBD1 matching 7 bases. Germline loops: CDR1 SGHTA, CDR2 FQGNSA. V lost 6 bases, J lost 6 bases, and 10 bases stayed unmatched. This CDR3 contains 15 residues.

The rearrangement links TRBV5-1 to TRBJ2-2, with 7 bases matching TRBD1. Unmatched junction bases numbered 18, after V lost 0 bases and J lost 7 bases. CDR1 SGHRS and CDR2 YFSETQ come from the germline V gene. This CDR3 contains 19 residues. CDR3 sequence (DNA): TGCGCCAGCAGCTTGGGAACGGTTGGGGTCACAGGGGCCGGCGGGGAGCTGTTTTTT. Protein sequence: CASSLGTVGVTGAGGELFF.

The chain joins TRBV2 to TRBJ2-5, with 13 bases that match TRBD2. The CDR3 loop spans 17 amino acids. The germline V gene has CDR1 SNHLY and CDR2 FYNNEI. Losses at the gene ends were 7 bases for V and 5 bases for J; bases not matched to a gene: 13. CDR3 bases: TGTGCCAGCAACCCCAGTAGAACTAGCGGGGGGGATGAGACCCAGTACTTC. Amino acid sequence: CASNPSRTSGGDETQYF.